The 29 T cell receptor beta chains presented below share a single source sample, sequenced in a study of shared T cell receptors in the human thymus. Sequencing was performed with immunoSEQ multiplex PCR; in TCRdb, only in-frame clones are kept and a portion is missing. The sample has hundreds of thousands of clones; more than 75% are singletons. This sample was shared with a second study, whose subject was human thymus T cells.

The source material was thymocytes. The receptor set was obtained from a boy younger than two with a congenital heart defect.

The chain's CDR3 is CASSPRGGYSYEQYF. The CDR3 coding sequence is TGTGCCAGCAGCCCCCGCGGGGGATACTCCTACGAGCAGTACTTC. This chain connects TRBV5-5 to TRBJ2-7, with 7 bases identical to TRBD2. Germline-derived CDR1 and CDR2 are SGHKS and YYEKEE (reference sequence). The CDR3 loop spans 15 amino acids. J gave up 0 bases and V 4 bases, and 7 bases lay outside the gene matches.

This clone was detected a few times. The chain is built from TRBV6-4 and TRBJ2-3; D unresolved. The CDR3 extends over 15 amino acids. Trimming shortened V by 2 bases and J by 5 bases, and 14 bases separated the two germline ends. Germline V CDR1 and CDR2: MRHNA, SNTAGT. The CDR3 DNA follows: TGTGCCAGCAGTGACGGTCACGACCGCGGAGATACGCAGTATTTT. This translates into CASSDGHDRGDTQYF.

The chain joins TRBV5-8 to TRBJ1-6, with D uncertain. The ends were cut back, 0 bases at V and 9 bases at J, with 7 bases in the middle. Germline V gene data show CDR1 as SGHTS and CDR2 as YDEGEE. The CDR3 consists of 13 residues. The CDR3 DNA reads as TGTGCCAGCAGCTTGGTAGCTGGTTCACCCCTCCACTTT. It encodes CASSLVAGSPLHF.

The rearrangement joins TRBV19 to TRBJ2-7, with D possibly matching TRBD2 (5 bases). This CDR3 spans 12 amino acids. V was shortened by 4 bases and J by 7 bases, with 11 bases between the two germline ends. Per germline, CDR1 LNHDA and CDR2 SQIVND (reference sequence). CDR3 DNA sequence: TGTGCCAGTAGTAGGGTGGGGAGTGAGCAGTACTTC. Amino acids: CASSRVGSEQYF.

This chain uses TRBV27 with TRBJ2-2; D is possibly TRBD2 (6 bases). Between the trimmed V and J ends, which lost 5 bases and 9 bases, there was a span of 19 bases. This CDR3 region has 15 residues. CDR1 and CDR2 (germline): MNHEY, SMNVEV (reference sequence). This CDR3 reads CASSPGGTHARELFF. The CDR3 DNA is TGTGCCAGCAGTCCCGGGGGTACCCACGCCCGGGAGCTGTTTTTT.

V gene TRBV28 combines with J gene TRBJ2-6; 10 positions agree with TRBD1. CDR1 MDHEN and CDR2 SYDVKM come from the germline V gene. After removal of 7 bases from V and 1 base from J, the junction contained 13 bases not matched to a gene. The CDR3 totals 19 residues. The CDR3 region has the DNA TGTGCCAGCACCAATATGGGACAGGGGCATAGTTCTGGGGCCAACGTCCTGACTTTC. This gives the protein CASTNMGQGHSSGANVLTF.

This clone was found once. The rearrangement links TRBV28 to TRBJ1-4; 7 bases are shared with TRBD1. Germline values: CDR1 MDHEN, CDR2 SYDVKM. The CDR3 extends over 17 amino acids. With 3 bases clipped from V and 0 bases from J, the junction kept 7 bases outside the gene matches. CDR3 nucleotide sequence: TGTGCCAGCAGTTTCTACAGGGGAAGACCAACTAATGAAAAACTGTTTTTT. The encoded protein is CASSFYRGRPTNEKLFF.

The CDR3 here is CASSLRAGTYNSPLHF. The CDR3 bases are TGTGCCAGCAGCTTAAGAGCCGGGACTTATAATTCACCCCTCCACTTT. The genes are TRBV7-6 and TRBJ1-6, with a tentative D call TRBD1 (5 bases). The germline V gene has CDR1 SGHVS and CDR2 FNYEAQ. The V gene lost 2 bases and the J gene lost 4 bases, with 12 bases spanning the gap. CDR3 size: 16 residues.

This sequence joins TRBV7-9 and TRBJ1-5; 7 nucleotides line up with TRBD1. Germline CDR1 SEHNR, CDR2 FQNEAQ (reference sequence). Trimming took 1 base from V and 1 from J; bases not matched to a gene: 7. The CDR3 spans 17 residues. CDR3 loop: CASSLVRHRGSNQPQHF. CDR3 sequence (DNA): TGTGCCAGCAGCTTAGTTAGACACAGGGGAAGCAATCAGCCCCAGCATTTT.

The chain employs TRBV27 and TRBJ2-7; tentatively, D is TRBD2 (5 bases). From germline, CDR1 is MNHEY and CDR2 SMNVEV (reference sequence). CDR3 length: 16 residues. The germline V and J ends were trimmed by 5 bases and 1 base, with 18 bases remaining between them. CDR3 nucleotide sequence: TGTGCCAGCAGTCCCGTCTATGCGGGTCTGTCCTACGAGCAGTACTTC. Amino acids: CASSPVYAGLSYEQYF.

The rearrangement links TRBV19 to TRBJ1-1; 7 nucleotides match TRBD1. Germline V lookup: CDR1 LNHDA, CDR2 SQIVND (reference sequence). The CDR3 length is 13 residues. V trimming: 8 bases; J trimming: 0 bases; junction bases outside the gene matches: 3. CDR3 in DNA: TGTGCCAGTTCGGACAGGTTGAACACTGAAGCTTTCTTT. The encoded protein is CASSDRLNTEAFF. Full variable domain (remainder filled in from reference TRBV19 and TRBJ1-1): DGGITQSPKYLFRKEGQNVTLSCEQNLNHDAMYWYRQDPGQGLRLIYYSQIVNDFQKGDIAEGYSVSREKKESFPLTVTSAQKNPTAFYLCASSDRLNTEAFFGQGTRLTVV.

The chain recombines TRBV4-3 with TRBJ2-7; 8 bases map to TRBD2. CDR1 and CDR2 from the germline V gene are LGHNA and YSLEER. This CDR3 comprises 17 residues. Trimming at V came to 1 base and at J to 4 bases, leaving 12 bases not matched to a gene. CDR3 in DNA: TGCGCCAGCAGCCAAGTTTGGGGCCGGGGGGGGACTTACGAGCAGTACTTC. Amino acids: CASSQVWGRGGTYEQYF.

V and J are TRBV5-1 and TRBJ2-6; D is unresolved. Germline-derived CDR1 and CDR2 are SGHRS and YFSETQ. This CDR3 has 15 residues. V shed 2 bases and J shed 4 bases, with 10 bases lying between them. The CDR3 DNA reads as TGCGCCAGCAGCTTCGAGGTTCTAGGGGCCAACGTCCTGACTTTC. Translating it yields CASSFEVLGANVLTF.

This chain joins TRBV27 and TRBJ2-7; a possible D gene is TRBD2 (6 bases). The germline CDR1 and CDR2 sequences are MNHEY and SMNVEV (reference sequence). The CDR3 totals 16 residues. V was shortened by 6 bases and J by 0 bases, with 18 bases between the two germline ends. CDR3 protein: CASRRRGTVSSYEQYF. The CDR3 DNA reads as TGTGCCAGCAGGAGACGAGGGACTGTGAGCTCCTACGAGCAGTACTTC.

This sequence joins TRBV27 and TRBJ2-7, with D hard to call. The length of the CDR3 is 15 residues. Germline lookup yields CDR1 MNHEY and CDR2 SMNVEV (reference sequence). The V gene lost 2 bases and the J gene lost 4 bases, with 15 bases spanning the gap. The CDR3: CASSLGLQSVYEQYF. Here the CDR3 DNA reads TGTGCCAGCAGTTTAGGCCTCCAATCTGTGTACGAGCAGTACTTC.

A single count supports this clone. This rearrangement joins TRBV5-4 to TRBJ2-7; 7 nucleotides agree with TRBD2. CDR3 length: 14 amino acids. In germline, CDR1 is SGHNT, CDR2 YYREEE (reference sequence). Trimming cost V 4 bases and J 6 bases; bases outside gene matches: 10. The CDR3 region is CASSRGLPLGEQYF. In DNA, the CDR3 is TGTGCCAGCAGCAGGGGACTACCCCTTGGCGAGCAGTACTTC.

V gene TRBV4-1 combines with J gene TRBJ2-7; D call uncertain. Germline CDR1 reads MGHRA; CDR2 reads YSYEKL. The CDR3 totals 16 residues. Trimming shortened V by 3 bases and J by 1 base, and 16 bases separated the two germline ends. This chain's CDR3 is CASSQERWANSYEQYF. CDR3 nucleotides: TGCGCCAGCAGCCAGGAAAGGTGGGCTAATTCCTACGAGCAGTACTTC.

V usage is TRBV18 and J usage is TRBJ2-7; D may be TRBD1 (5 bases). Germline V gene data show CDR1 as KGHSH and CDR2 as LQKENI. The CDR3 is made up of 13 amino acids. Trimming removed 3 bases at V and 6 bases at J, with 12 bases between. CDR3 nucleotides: TGTGCCAGCTCACCGACGACAGCCAGCGAGCAGTACTTC. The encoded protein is CASSPTTASEQYF.

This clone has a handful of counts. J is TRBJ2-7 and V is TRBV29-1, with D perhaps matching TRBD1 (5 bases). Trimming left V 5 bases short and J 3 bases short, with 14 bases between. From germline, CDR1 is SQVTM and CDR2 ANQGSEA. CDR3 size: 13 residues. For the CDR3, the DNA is TGCAGCGTTTATCAGGGATCTGGCTACGAGCAGTACTTC. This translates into CSVYQGSGYEQYF.

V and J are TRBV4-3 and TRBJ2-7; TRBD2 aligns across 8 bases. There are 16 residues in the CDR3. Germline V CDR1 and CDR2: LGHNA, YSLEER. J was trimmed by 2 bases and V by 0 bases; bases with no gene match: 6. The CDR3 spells CASSQDRAGEAYEQYF. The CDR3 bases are TGCGCCAGCAGCCAAGATAGAGCGGGGGAGGCCTACGAGCAGTACTTC.

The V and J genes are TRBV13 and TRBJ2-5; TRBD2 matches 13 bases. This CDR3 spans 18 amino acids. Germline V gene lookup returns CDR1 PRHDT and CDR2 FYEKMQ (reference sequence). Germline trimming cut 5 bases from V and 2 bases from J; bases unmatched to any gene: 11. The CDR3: CASSVPGLAGSLQETQYF. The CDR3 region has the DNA TGTGCCAGCAGCGTACCGGGACTAGCGGGGAGCCTTCAAGAGACCCAGTACTTC.

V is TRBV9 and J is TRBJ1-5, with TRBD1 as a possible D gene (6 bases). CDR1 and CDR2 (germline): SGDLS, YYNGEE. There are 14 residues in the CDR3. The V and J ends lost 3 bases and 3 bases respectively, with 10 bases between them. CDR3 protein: CASSEGTHNQPQHF. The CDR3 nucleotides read TGTGCCAGCAGCGAGGGGACACACAATCAGCCCCAGCATTTT.

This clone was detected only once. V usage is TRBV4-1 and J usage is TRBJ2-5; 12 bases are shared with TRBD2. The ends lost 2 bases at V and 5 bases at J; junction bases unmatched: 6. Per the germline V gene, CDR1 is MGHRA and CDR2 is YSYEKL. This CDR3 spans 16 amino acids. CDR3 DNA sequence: TGCGCCAGCAGCCAATCTAGCGGGGGGGTTCGGGAGACCCAGTACTTC. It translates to CASSQSSGGVRETQYF.

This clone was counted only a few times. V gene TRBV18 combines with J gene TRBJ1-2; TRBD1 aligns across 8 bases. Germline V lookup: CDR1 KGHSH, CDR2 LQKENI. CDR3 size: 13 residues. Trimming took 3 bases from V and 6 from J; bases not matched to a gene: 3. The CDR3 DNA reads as TGTGCCAGCTCACCGTACAGGGGGGATGGCTACACCTTC. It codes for CASSPYRGDGYTF.

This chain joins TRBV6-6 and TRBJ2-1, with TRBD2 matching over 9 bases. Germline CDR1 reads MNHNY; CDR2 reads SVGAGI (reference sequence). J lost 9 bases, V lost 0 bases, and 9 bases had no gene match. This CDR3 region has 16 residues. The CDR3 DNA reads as TGTGCCAGCAGTTACTCCGGGACTAGCTCTCGCGCTGAGCAGTTCTTC. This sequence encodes CASSYSGTSSRAEQFF.

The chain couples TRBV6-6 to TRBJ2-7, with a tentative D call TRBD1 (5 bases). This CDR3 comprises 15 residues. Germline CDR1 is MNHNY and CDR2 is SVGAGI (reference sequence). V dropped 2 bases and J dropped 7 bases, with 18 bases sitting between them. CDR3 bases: TGTGCCAGCAGTTACGGGGCCATTCCTCTGGGGGAGCAGTACTTC. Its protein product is CASSYGAIPLGEQYF.

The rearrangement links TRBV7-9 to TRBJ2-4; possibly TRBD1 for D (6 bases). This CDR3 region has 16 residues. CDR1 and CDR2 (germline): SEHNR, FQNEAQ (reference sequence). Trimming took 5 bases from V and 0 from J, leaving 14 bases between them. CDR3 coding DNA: TGTGCCAGCAGCGGTGCACAGGGAATAGCCAAAAACATTCAGTACTTC. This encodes CASSGAQGIAKNIQYF.

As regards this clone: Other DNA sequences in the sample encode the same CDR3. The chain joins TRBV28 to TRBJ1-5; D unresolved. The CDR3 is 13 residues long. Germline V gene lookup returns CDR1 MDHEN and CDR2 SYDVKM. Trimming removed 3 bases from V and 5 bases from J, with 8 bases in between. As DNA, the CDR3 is TGTGCCAGCAGTTTGGTCGGTGATCAGCCCCAGCATTTT. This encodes CASSLVGDQPQHF. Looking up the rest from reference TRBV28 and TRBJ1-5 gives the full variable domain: DVKVTQSSRYLVKRTGEKVFLECVQDMDHENMFWYRQDPGLGLRLIYFSYDVKMKEKGDIPEGYSVSREKKERFSLILESASTNQTSMYLCASSLVGDQPQHFGDGTRLSIL.

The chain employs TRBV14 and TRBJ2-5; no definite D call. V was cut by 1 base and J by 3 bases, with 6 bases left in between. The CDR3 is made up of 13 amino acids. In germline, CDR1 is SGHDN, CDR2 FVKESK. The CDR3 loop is CASSQVAEETQYF. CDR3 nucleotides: TGTGCCAGCAGCCAAGTGGCAGAAGAGACCCAGTACTTC.